These 20 T cell receptor beta chains were all obtained from the same sample, sequenced in a study of cytomegalovirus exposure and HLA in healthy donors. PCR amplification relied on 60 Vbeta primers (plus 13 Jbeta primers). This table comes from immunoSEQ multiplex PCR, and its TCRdb copy is limited to in-frame clones, with some not included. The sample records approximately 150,000 clones, 75% to 90% being singletons. Sequenced material: PBMCs. These receptors were collected from a human donor in good health.

The genes are TRBV12-5 and TRBJ1-5; D not certain. Per the germline V gene, CDR1 is LGHNT and CDR2 is FRNRAP. This CDR3 comprises 13 residues. V gave up 2 bases and J gave up 5 bases, with 7 bases separating them. The CDR3 loop reads CASGLKGDQPQHF. The CDR3 region has the DNA TGTGCTAGTGGTTTGAAAGGAGATCAGCCCCAGCATTTT.

Concerning this clone itself: Germline is not matched at one junction end, which may reflect a read error. The chain joins TRBV6-6 to TRBJ1-2; TRBD1 aligns across 12 bases. Germline V lookup: CDR1 MNHNY, CDR2 SVGAGI (reference sequence). This CDR3 region has 15 residues. The DNA for the CDR3 is TGTGCCAGCAGTTACCGGGACAGGGGGCAGTATGGCTACCCCTTC. Translating gives CASSYRDRGQYGYPF.

This clone appeared a single time. This CDR3 is CASSQAAGQGGQPQHF. For the CDR3, the DNA is TGTGCCAGCAGCCAGGCCGCGGGACAGGGCGGTCAGCCCCAGCATTTT. This rearrangement joins TRBV4-2 to TRBJ1-5; 9 positions agree with TRBD1. Unmatched junction bases numbered 9, after V lost 3 bases and J lost 6 bases. The CDR3 spans 16 residues. CDR1 is LGHNA and CDR2 is YNFKEQ in the germline V gene.

The V call is TRBV4-3, the J call TRBJ2-5; TRBD1 agrees at 9 bases. CDR1 and CDR2 from the germline V gene are LGHNA and YSLEER. Unmatched junction bases numbered 10, after V lost 6 bases and J lost 5 bases. The CDR3 totals 15 residues. CDR3 DNA: TGCGCCAGCAGTCACGGGACAGGGCGGGGTGAGACCCAGTACTTC. It codes for CASSHGTGRGETQYF.

In regard to this clone: The germline gene is not matched at one end of the junction; a read error may be the cause. In the same sample, other DNA sequences code for this CDR3. The chain joins TRBV7-9 to TRBJ2-7; D is undetermined. CDR1 is SEHNR, CDR2 FQNEAQ, per germline (reference sequence). The CDR3 covers 12 residues. CDR3 DNA sequence: TGTTCCAGCAGCCTCGGTCCCTACGAGCAGTACTTC. Translation: CSSSLGPYEQYF.

The rearrangement uses TRBV5-1 and TRBJ2-6; a possible D gene is TRBD2 (5 bases). With 1 base removed from V and 3 bases from J, the gap between germline ends came to 8 bases. There are 15 residues in the CDR3. CDR1 is SGHRS, CDR2 YFSETQ, per germline. The DNA for the CDR3 is TGCGCCAGCAGCTTGACGGGAAATGGGGCCAACGTCCTGACTTTC. This codes for CASSLTGNGANVLTF.

This chain uses TRBV20-1 with TRBJ2-1, with no clear D. The V end was cut by 3 bases, the J end by 4 bases, with 4 bases between. Germline lookup yields CDR1 DFQATT and CDR2 SNEGSKA (reference sequence). The CDR3 has 11 amino acids. CDR3 residues: CSARSYNEQFF. The CDR3, as DNA: TGCAGTGCTAGGTCATACAATGAGCAGTTCTTC.

This sequence joins TRBV14 and TRBJ2-2; no reliable D call. CDR1 SGHDN and CDR2 FVKESK come from the germline V gene. There are 14 residues in the CDR3. Trimming removed 1 base at V and 6 bases at J, with 9 bases between. The CDR3, as DNA: TGTGCCAGCAGCCAAGCGCCGGTATCCGGGGAGCTGTTTTTT. It encodes CASSQAPVSGELFF. Complete variable domain (other parts from reference TRBV14 and TRBJ2-2): EAGVTQFPSHSVIEKGQTVTLRCDPISGHDNLYWYRRVMGKEIKFLLHFVKESKQDESGMPNNRFLAERTGGTYSTLKVQPAELEDSGVYFCASSQAPVSGELFFGEGSRLTVL.

The gene calls are TRBV27 and TRBJ2-7, with 7 positions matching TRBD2. CDR1 is MNHEY and CDR2 is SMNVEV in the germline V gene (reference sequence). The V and J ends lost 3 bases and 6 bases, in that order; junction bases with no gene match: 2. This CDR3 region has 12 residues. In DNA form, the CDR3 reads TGTGCCAGCAGTTTTGGGGGGGGCGAGCAGTACTTC. Residues: CASSFGGGEQYF.

The chain recombines TRBV9 with TRBJ1-2; possible D gene TRBD1, 5 bases. Germline assignment: CDR1 SGDLS and CDR2 YYNGEE. With 3 bases removed from V and 5 bases from J, the gap between germline ends came to 14 bases. The CDR3 has 14 residues. The DNA for the CDR3 is TGTGCCAGCAGCGCCGGGGACTCCTCATATGGCTACACCTTC. It encodes CASSAGDSSYGYTF.

As DNA, the CDR3 is TGTGCCAGCAGCTTGGTATCGAGGACAAACAATGAGCAGTTCTTC. It is translated as CASSLVSRTNNEQFF. The gene calls are TRBV5-6 and TRBJ2-1, with D maybe TRBD1 (5 bases). Trimming left V 0 bases short and J 5 bases short, with 12 bases between. Looked up from germline, CDR1 is SGHDT and CDR2 is YYEEEE. The CDR3 has 15 amino acids.

The V gene is TRBV4-1, the J gene TRBJ2-2, with 8 nucleotides matching TRBD2. J lost 1 base, V lost 3 bases, and 7 bases had no gene match. Per germline, CDR1 MGHRA and CDR2 YSYEKL. The CDR3 loop spans 17 amino acids. The CDR3 DNA reads TGCGCCAGCAGCCATGGGGGCCGGGGGGGGAACACCGGGGAGCTGTTTTTT. Translated, it gives CASSHGGRGGNTGELFF.

The CDR3 here is CASRGLAENTGELFF. The DNA for the CDR3 is TGTGCCAGCAGGGGACTAGCGGAAAACACCGGGGAGCTGTTTTTT. This sequence joins TRBV27 and TRBJ2-2; the match to TRBD2 covers 11 bases. Germline assignment: CDR1 MNHEY and CDR2 SMNVEV (reference sequence). The CDR3 runs 15 residues. V was pared by 6 bases and J by 2 bases, with 2 bases of the junction left unmatched.

The chain combines TRBV29-1 with TRBJ1-2; no clear D. The CDR3 covers 13 residues. V dropped 5 bases and J dropped 8 bases, with 18 bases sitting between them. CDR1 and CDR2 from the germline V gene are SQVTM and ANQGSEA. The CDR3 nucleotides are TGCAGCGTTCCTTCGATCGGCGGGAGAGGCTACACCTTC. It translates to CSVPSIGGRGYTF. Full variable domain (missing parts from reference TRBV29-1 and TRBJ1-2): SAVISQKPSRDICQRGTSLTIQCQVDSQVTMMFWYRQQPGQSLTLIATANQGSEATYESGFVIDKFPISRPNLTFSTLTVSNMSPEDSSIYLCSVPSIGGRGYTFGSGTRLTVV.

The chain links TRBV5-1 to TRBJ2-1; TRBD1 aligns across 8 bases. V lost 3 bases, J lost 0 bases, and 2 bases stayed unmatched. In germline, CDR1 is SGHRS, CDR2 YFSETQ. The CDR3 extends over 15 amino acids. The CDR3: CASSSGTGSYNEQFF. In nucleotides, the CDR3 is TGCGCCAGCAGCTCCGGGACAGGCTCCTACAATGAGCAGTTCTTC.

CDR3 coding DNA: TGTGCCAGCAGCAACGGACACACTAACCAAGAGACCCAGTACTTC. This sequence encodes CASSNGHTNQETQYF. This rearrangement joins TRBV11-3 to TRBJ2-5, with TRBD1 as a possible D gene (5 bases). The CDR3 is 15 amino acids. Germline values: CDR1 SGHNT, CDR2 YENEEA. V lost 5 bases to trimming and J lost 0 bases, with 13 bases between them.

The CDR3 region has the DNA TGTGCCAGCAGCGCGCAAACCCGCGTAGATACGCAGTATTTT. Translating gives CASSAQTRVDTQYF. This chain joins TRBV5-4 and TRBJ2-3, with D unclear. Germline V CDR1 and CDR2: SGHNT, YYREEE (reference sequence). The V end was cut by 4 bases, the J end by 5 bases, with 14 bases between. The CDR3 is 14 residues long. Variable domain in full (rest from reference TRBV5-4 and TRBJ2-3): ETGVTQSPTHLIKTRGQQVTLRCSSQSGHNTVSWYQQALGQGPQFIFQYYREEENGRGNFPPRFSGLQFPNYSSELNVNALELDDSALYLCASSAQTRVDTQYFGPGTRLTVL.

The chain links TRBV19 to TRBJ2-5, with 9 bases fitting TRBD2. Trimming at V came to 2 bases and at J to 1 base, leaving 2 bases not matched to a gene. The CDR3 runs 15 residues. Looked up from germline, CDR1 is LNHDA and CDR2 is SQIVND (reference sequence). In nucleotides, the CDR3 is TGTGCCAGTAGTATAATGCGGGGGGGCCAAGAGACCCAGTACTTC. It encodes CASSIMRGGQETQYF.

Note on this clone: Mismatch with germline at one junction end may stem from a read error. J is TRBJ1-1 and V is TRBV30, with a tentative D call TRBD1 (5 bases). CDR1 GTSNPN and CDR2 SVGIG come from the germline V gene (reference sequence). The CDR3 has 13 amino acids. The CDR3 sequence is CAWSVLSTGRRVF. The CDR3 DNA reads TGTGCCTGGAGTGTACTTTCTACAGGACGACGAGTCTTT.

J is TRBJ2-7 and V is TRBV11-2, with D unresolved. This CDR3 has 12 residues. From germline, CDR1 is SGHAT and CDR2 FQNNGV. V was clipped by 1 base and J by 12 bases, with 13 bases between them. CDR3 sequence: CASSLAPGKPYF. CDR3 DNA: TGTGCCAGCAGCTTAGCCCCAGGAAAACCGTACTTC.